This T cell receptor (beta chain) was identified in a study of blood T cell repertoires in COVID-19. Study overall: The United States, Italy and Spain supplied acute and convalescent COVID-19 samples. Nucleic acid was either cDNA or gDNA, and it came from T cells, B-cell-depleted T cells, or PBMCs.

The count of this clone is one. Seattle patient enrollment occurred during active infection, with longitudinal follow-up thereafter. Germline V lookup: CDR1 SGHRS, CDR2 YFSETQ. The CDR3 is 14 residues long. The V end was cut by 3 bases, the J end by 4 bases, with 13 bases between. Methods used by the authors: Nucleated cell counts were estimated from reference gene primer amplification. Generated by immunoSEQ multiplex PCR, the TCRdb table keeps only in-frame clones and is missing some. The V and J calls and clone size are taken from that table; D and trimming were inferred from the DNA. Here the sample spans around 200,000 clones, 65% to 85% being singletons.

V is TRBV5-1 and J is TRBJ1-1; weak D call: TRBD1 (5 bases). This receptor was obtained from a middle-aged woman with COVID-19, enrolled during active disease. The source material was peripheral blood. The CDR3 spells CASSWAQGTTEAFF. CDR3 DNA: TGCGCCAGCAGCTGGGCTCAGGGTACCACTGAAGCTTTCTTT.